The clone carrying this TCR beta chain was detected ten times or more. Its antigen is not identified. The data derive from a study of T-cell reconstitution after alpha-beta-depleted transplantation in children. Library preparation (for TCRbeta) was performed with unique molecular identifiers. MiXCR, applied by TCRdb to the PCR reads, yields one record per CDR3 protein. The sample has more than 200,000 distinct CDR3 sequences, about 8.7% seen once. The CDR3 contains 18 residues. Trimming cost V 6 bases and J 1 base; bases outside gene matches: 11. Germline loops: CDR1 ENHRY, CDR2 SYGVKD. Findings and caveats of the study: Several hundred expanded graft clones reportedly supplied alpha-beta T cells about two months after transplant. It was newly produced T cells that mostly accounted for T-cell counts and diversity one year after transplant.

The sequencing here drew on PBMCs, mostly from graft donor cells, taken 360 days after TCRalphabeta/CD19-depleted stem cell transplant. This TCR came from a male patient aged 2-15 years who had a stem cell transplant for acute myeloid leukemia, so the T cells may come from the graft donor. The chain couples TRBV10-3 to TRBJ2-3, with 12 bases lining up with TRBD1. This CDR3 reads CAISPGTGGDFGTDTQYF. In DNA form, the CDR3 reads TGTGCCATCAGCCCCGGGACAGGGGGCGATTTTGGCACAGATACGCAGTATTTT.